These 31 T cell receptor beta chains were sequenced from one sample in a study of T cells in women clearing cervical HPV infection. Here immunoSEQ multiplex PCR was the method, and the copy in TCRdb shows in-frame clones only, minus some. The sample spans more than 20,000 clones; the ten largest clones claim around 5.4%. Material: blood buffy coat. These TCRs come from a woman aged 18-70 years with a cervical HPV16 infection that either progressed to CIN3+ or cleared (not recorded which).

Concerning this clone itself: The CDR3 extends 3 residues past the end of the read, so its final part is completed from the germline J gene. The chain has TRBV5-1 and TRBJ2-3; 8 bases map to TRBD1. Germline values: CDR1 SGHRS, CDR2 YFSETQ. This CDR3 is 13 amino acids long. CDR3 residues: CASRKTGEETQYF. Incomplete CDR3 DNA: TGCGCCAGCCGAAAGACAGGGGAAGAGACG.

On this clone: One end of the junction varies from germline; a read error may be responsible. The sequenced fragment ends 3 residues before the CDR3 boundary, so the rest is inferred from the germline J gene. The same CDR3 also results from other DNA sequences found in this sample. The chain has TRBV7-2 and TRBJ1-3; a possible D gene is TRBD1 (6 bases). Germline CDR1 SGHTA, CDR2 FQGNSA. The length of the CDR3 is 13 residues. The CDR3 loop reads CASSRARGNTIYF. The covered CDR3 bases are TGTGCCAGCAGTCGCGCCAGGGGAAACACA.

On this clone itself: The observed sequence ends 3 residues before the CDR3 terminus, with the missing tail filled in from the germline J gene. V usage is TRBV30 and J usage is TRBJ1-5; 7 nucleotides line up with TRBD1. V lost 1 base and J lost 7; bases outside the gene matches: 7. The length of the CDR3 is 14 residues. Germline V gene lookup returns CDR1 GTSNPN and CDR2 SVGIG (reference sequence). The covered CDR3 bases are TGTGCCTGGAGTGGGACAGGAGGGGTCCAGCCC. Protein product: CAWSGTGGVQP. The CDR3, in full, reads CAWSGTGGVQPQHF.

Notes on this clone: The sequence runs out 3 residues before the end of the CDR3; the remainder is reconstructed from the germline J gene. The chain couples TRBV18 to TRBJ2-2, with D possibly matching TRBD1 (6 bases). Per the germline V gene, CDR1 is KGHSH and CDR2 is LQKENI. The CDR3 loop spans 16 amino acids. The V gene lost 1 base and the J gene lost 1 base, with 10 bases spanning the gap. The sequenced part of the CDR3 DNA is TGTGCCAGCTCACCACGGGTGACAGGGAACACCGGGGAG. Amino acids: CASSPRVTGNTGE. The CDR3, in full, reads CASSPRVTGNTGELFF.

As to this clone: The read ends 3 residues before the CDR3 terminus; that terminus is restored from the germline J gene. The chain couples TRBV2 to TRBJ1-2; D remains unclear. From germline, CDR1 is SNHLY and CDR2 FYNNEI. The CDR3 spans 14 residues. CDR3 sequence: CASRQTTSSSDYTF. The part of the CDR3 DNA that was read is TGTGCCAGCAGACAAACTACTAGCTCGTCCGAC.

The CDR3 spells CASSPPPFGGEQETQYF. The CDR3 DNA, read in part, is TGTGCCAGCAGCCCCCCCCCGTTTGGCGGGGAGCAAGAGACC. The genes are TRBV7-4 and TRBJ2-5; TRBD2 might be the D (6 bases). The read falls 3 residues short of the CDR3 end, and the missing part is taken from the germline J gene. Germline V CDR1 and CDR2: SGHVT, SQSDAQ. The CDR3 length is 17 residues. Trimming left V 5 bases short and J 2 bases short, with 21 bases between.

This chain's CDR3 is CASSLRLGRGPQETQYF. Partial CDR3 DNA: TGCGCCAGCAGCCTCCGGCTAGGCAGGGGTCCCCAAGAGACC. The chain uses TRBV5-1 and TRBJ2-5; TRBD1 might be the D (6 bases). The read ends 3 residues shy of where the CDR3 ends; the end is completed using the germline J gene. CDR1 is SGHRS, CDR2 YFSETQ, per germline. V lost 4 bases and J lost 1, with 20 bases in between. The CDR3 sequence is 17 residues long. The complete variable domain, with remaining parts taken from reference TRBV5-1 and TRBJ2-5, reads KAGVTQTPRYLIKTRGQQVTLSCSPISGHRSVSWYQQTPGQGLQFLFEYFSETQRNKGNFPGRFSGRQFSNSRSEMNVSTLELGDSALYLCASSLRLGRGPQETQYFGPGTRLLVL.

About this clone: Read data end 3 residues before the CDR3 end; the end is taken from the germline J gene. V and J are TRBV5-6 and TRBJ2-7, with D perhaps matching TRBD1 (6 bases). Germline CDR1 and CDR2: SGHDT and YYEEEE. The CDR3 sequence is 15 residues long. With 3 bases removed from V and 2 bases from J, the gap between germline ends came to 15 bases. Partial CDR3 DNA: TGTGCCAGCAGCTCGATCACCAGGGGCCCCTACGAG. It is translated as CASSSITRGPYE. The CDR3, in full, reads CASSSITRGPYEQYF.

Points on this clone: The CDR3 extends 3 residues past the end of the read, so its final part is completed from the germline J gene. This chain connects TRBV7-8 to TRBJ2-3; D may be TRBD2 (6 bases). The CDR3 runs 15 residues. Per the germline V gene, CDR1 is SGHVS and CDR2 is FQNEAQ. CDR3 residues: CASSLYSGLAETQYF. The covered CDR3 bases are TGTGCCAGCAGCTTATATAGCGGATTGGCGGAGACG.

Worth noting for this clone: Coverage ceases 3 residues before the CDR3 finishes, and the germline J gene fills in the end. This sample also contains other DNA sequences that code for the same CDR3. The rearrangement joins TRBV19 to TRBJ2-3; 8 bases agree with TRBD1. Germline loops: CDR1 LNHDA, CDR2 SQIVND (reference sequence). The CDR3 totals 16 residues. Trimming cost V 10 bases and J 2 bases; bases outside gene matches: 14. This CDR3 reads CATKTQGALHTDTQYF. The covered CDR3 bases are TGTGCCACTAAGACCCAGGGGGCTCTCCACACAGATACG.

On this clone itself: Read data end 3 residues before the CDR3 end; the end is taken from the germline J gene. The chain has TRBV7-2 and TRBJ2-4; 8 positions agree with TRBD1. The length of the CDR3 is 15 residues. The germline V gene encodes CDR1 SGHTA and CDR2 FQGNSA. The sequenced CDR3 bases are TGTGCCAGCAGCCCCACGGACAGGGCAAACTATGAT. It yields the protein CASSPTDRANYD. The CDR3 in its entirety is CASSPTDRANYDQYF.

Worth noting for this clone: The DNA ends 3 residues before the CDR3 does, and the rest of the CDR3 is filled in from the germline J gene. J is TRBJ2-1 and V is TRBV14; D might be TRBD1 (6 bases). Trimming took off 0 bases at V and 4 bases at J, with 19 bases between the two ends. Per the germline V gene, CDR1 is SGHDN and CDR2 is FVKESK. The CDR3 length is 18 residues. CDR3 DNA, as far as it was read: TGTGCCAGCAGCCAAGAAAGTTGGTGGGACACTGGGTACAATGAG. Its protein is CASSQESWWDTGYNE. In full, the CDR3 reads CASSQESWWDTGYNEQFF.

The covered CDR3 bases are TGTGCCAGCAGCTTAAGTGGGACTTCTAATGAG. Translating it yields CASSLSGTSNE. The whole CDR3 is CASSLSGTSNEQFF. The genes are TRBV7-2 and TRBJ2-1; possible D gene TRBD2, 6 bases. With the read ending 3 residues before the CDR3 end, the germline J gene is used to fill in that end. Germline V gene sequence: CDR1 SGHTA, CDR2 FQGNSA. The CDR3 is made up of 14 amino acids. V dropped 2 bases and J dropped 7 bases, with 12 bases sitting between them.

As to this clone: The CDR3 end falls 3 residues outside the read, so it is completed with the germline J gene. This chain uses TRBV18 with TRBJ2-1; TRBD1 aligns across 7 bases. The CDR3 is 18 amino acids. The trim removed 0 bases at V and 4 bases at J, leaving 12 bases unmatched. Per the germline V gene, CDR1 is KGHSH and CDR2 is LQKENI. The sequenced part of the CDR3 DNA is TGTGCCAGCTCACCACCGATCGGGACAGCGGAGGCGTACAATGAG. Amino acid sequence: CASSPPIGTAEAYNE. The whole CDR3 is CASSPPIGTAEAYNEQFF.

For this clone: Read sequence stops 3 residues before the CDR3 end, and the germline J gene provides the missing end. The chain joins TRBV7-7 to TRBJ1-4; TRBD1 matches 9 bases. Germline V gene sequence: CDR1 SSHAT, CDR2 FNYEAQ (reference sequence). The junction had 6 bases not matched to a gene; V was cut back by 4 bases and J by 6 bases. The CDR3 loop spans 15 amino acids. CDR3 amino acids: CASSSGTGSYEKLFF. Incomplete CDR3 DNA: TGTGCCAGCAGCTCCGGGACAGGGTCGTATGAAAAA.

Concerning this clone itself: The read comes to an end 3 residues before the CDR3 does, leaving the germline J gene to fill in the end. V is TRBV18 and J is TRBJ1-1; D is possibly TRBD1 (6 bases). CDR3 length equals 13 residues. The V end lost 4 bases, the J end lost 3 bases, and 9 bases lay between the germline ends. Looked up from germline, CDR1 is KGHSH and CDR2 is LQKENI. The CDR3 DNA, read in part, is TGTGCCAGCTCACGACAGGTCGACACTGAA. Translating it yields CASSRQVDTE. From start to end, the CDR3 is CASSRQVDTEAFF.

Concerning this clone itself: The read finishes 3 residues shy of the CDR3 end, and the germline J gene is used to complete it. This chain connects TRBV5-5 to TRBJ1-5; D remains ambiguous. The germline V and J ends were trimmed by 2 bases and 3 bases, with 6 bases remaining between them. Germline CDR1 is SGHKS and CDR2 is YYEKEE (reference sequence). This CDR3 has 13 amino acids. The part of the CDR3 DNA that was read is TGTGCCAGCAGCTTACAGAACAATCAGCCC. Protein: CASSLQNNQP. The full CDR3 protein reads CASSLQNNQPQHF.

Of note for this clone: The DNA ends 3 residues before the CDR3 does, and the rest of the CDR3 is filled in from the germline J gene. The rearrangement links TRBV20-1 to TRBJ2-3; possibly TRBD1 for D (5 bases). There are 12 residues in the CDR3. With 2 bases removed from V and 4 bases from J, the gap between germline ends came to 7 bases. The germline V gene encodes CDR1 DFQATT and CDR2 SNEGSKA (reference sequence). The part of the CDR3 DNA that was read is TGCAGTGCTAGAACAGGTCCAGATACG. As protein: CSARTGPDT. The whole CDR3 region reads CSARTGPDTQYF.

To note about this clone: The read falls 3 residues short of the CDR3 end, and the missing part is taken from the germline J gene. Other DNA sequences within the sample encode an identical CDR3. The chain has TRBV20-1 and TRBJ2-3, with 12 bases aligning to TRBD2. The CDR3 loop spans 14 amino acids. The germline CDR1 and CDR2 sequences are DFQATT and SNEGSKA (reference sequence). V trimming: 6 bases; J trimming: 1 base; junction bases outside the gene matches: 2. The CDR3 loop is CSARTSGGTDTQYF. CDR3 DNA (partial): TGCAGTGCCCGGACTAGCGGGGGCACAGATACG.

About this clone: Read coverage stops 3 residues before the CDR3 terminus; the germline J gene supplies the remainder. This chain uses TRBV6-1 with TRBJ2-7, with D possibly TRBD1 on 6 matching bases. The CDR3 runs 16 residues. V shed 1 base and J shed 1 base, with 14 bases lying between them. From germline, CDR1 is MNHNS and CDR2 SASEGT. The covered CDR3 bases are TGTGCCAGCAGTGAAGGTCTCAGGGGCTCTTCCTACGAG. The encoded protein is CASSEGLRGSSYE. In full, the CDR3 is CASSEGLRGSSYEQYF.

With regard to this clone: The CDR3 is cut off 3 residues early in the read; its end comes from the germline J gene. The J gene is TRBJ1-1, the V gene TRBV20-1; D gene uncertain. Trimming removed 3 bases from V and 1 base from J, with 9 bases in between. Germline V gene data show CDR1 as DFQATT and CDR2 as SNEGSKA (reference sequence). There are 13 residues in the CDR3. The CDR3 protein is CSARSYGNTEAFF. The sequenced part of the CDR3 DNA is TGCAGTGCTAGGTCATACGGGAACACTGAA.

In regard to this clone: The read ends 3 residues before the CDR3 terminus; that terminus is restored from the germline J gene. This chain links TRBV20-1 with TRBJ2-3; TRBD2 matches at 12 bases. The CDR3 totals 14 residues. Germline CDR1 reads DFQATT; CDR2 reads SNEGSKA (reference sequence). The V and J ends lost 6 bases and 5 bases, in that order; junction bases with no gene match: 6. The CDR3 bases that were read are TGCAGTGCGCCGACTAGCGGGAGTAAAGATACG. It codes for CSAPTSGSKDT. In full, the CDR3 is CSAPTSGSKDTQYF.

A remark on this clone: The CDR3 is cut off 3 residues early in the read; its end comes from the germline J gene. The chain uses TRBV6-1 and TRBJ2-7; 10 bases map to TRBD2. This CDR3 region has 16 residues. CDR1 is MNHNS and CDR2 is SASEGT in the germline V gene. Trimming cost V 2 bases and J 1 base; bases outside gene matches: 5. The CDR3 sequence: CASSETRTSGSYEQYF. Incomplete CDR3 DNA: TGTGCCAGCAGTGAAACCCGGACTAGCGGATCCTACGAG.

Note on this clone: The CDR3 end lies 3 residues beyond the end of the read and is filled in from the germline J gene. The V call is TRBV6-1, the J call TRBJ1-5, with D unclear. CDR1 MNHNS and CDR2 SASEGT come from the germline V gene. The germline V and J ends were trimmed by 6 bases and 0 bases, with 18 bases remaining between them. The CDR3 loop spans 17 amino acids. The CDR3 spells CASSESYNSHSNQPQHF. The DNA read from the CDR3 is TGTGCCAGCAGCGAATCCTATAACAGCCATAGCAATCAGCCC.

Concerning this clone itself: The read comes to an end 3 residues before the CDR3 does, leaving the germline J gene to fill in the end. The chain couples TRBV4-2 to TRBJ2-5; the match to TRBD1 covers 10 bases. The length of the CDR3 is 16 residues. The junction had 3 bases not matched to a gene; V was cut back by 1 base and J by 1 base. The germline V gene encodes CDR1 LGHNA and CDR2 YNFKEQ. CDR3 loop: CASSQVGTGVQETQYF. Partial CDR3 DNA: TGTGCCAGCAGCCAAGTAGGGACAGGGGTCCAAGAGACC.

Points on this clone: Read coverage stops 3 residues before the CDR3 terminus; the germline J gene supplies the remainder. This chain connects TRBV5-6 to TRBJ2-5, with 10 bases lining up with TRBD2. The CDR3 consists of 14 residues. In germline, CDR1 is SGHDT, CDR2 YYEEEE. Trimming took 4 bases from V and 5 from J; bases not matched to a gene: 5. The chain's CDR3 is CASSPGLARETQYF. The CDR3 bases that were read are TGTGCCAGCAGCCCGGGACTAGCGAGGGAGACC.

Regarding this clone: The read terminates 3 residues before the CDR3 end, so the remaining end is supplied by the germline J gene. V gene TRBV2 combines with J gene TRBJ2-2; D may be TRBD1 (6 bases). Germline CDR1 reads SNHLY; CDR2 reads FYNNEI. The CDR3 loop spans 14 amino acids. This CDR3 reads CASSEAQQGPPLFF. The DNA read from the CDR3 is TGTGCCAGCAGTGAAGCTCAACAGGGCCCACCG. Together with reference TRBV2 and TRBJ2-2, the CDR3 gives the full variable domain: EPEVTQTPSHQVTQMGQEVILRCVPISNHLYFYWYRQILGQKVEFLVSFYNNEISEKSEIFDDQFSVERPDGSNFTLKIRSTKLEDSAMYFCASSEAQQGPPLFFGEGSRLTVL.

On this clone: The read terminates 3 residues before the CDR3 end, so the remaining end is supplied by the germline J gene. The chain links TRBV7-9 to TRBJ1-1; D uncertain. This CDR3 is built from 14 residues. Germline values: CDR1 SEHNR, CDR2 FQNEAQ (reference sequence). Trimming pared 1 base from V and 7 bases from J, leaving 13 bases between. Incomplete CDR3 DNA: TGTGCCAGCAGCTTAGGGGCGCTGGTCGATGAA. This translates into CASSLGALVDE. The complete CDR3 protein is CASSLGALVDEAFF. Filled out from reference TRBV7-9 and TRBJ1-1, the complete variable domain reads DTGVSQNPRHKITKRGQNVTFRCDPISEHNRLYWYRQTLGQGPEFLTYFQNEAQLEKSRLLSDRFSAERPKGSFSTLEIQRTEQGDSAMYLCASSLGALVDEAFFGQGTRLTVV.

As to this clone: The read terminates 3 residues ahead of where the CDR3 ends, so the germline J gene completes it. This rearrangement joins TRBV10-2 to TRBJ2-7, with D possibly matching TRBD1 (6 bases). Germline-derived CDR1 and CDR2 are WSHSY and SAAADI. The length of the CDR3 is 16 residues. Deletions cut 7 bases from V and 6 bases from J, with 25 bases between. The CDR3 reads CASTALVRRGPGEQYF. The DNA read from the CDR3 is TGCGCCAGCACCGCCCTAGTCCGCAGGGGCCCAGGCGAG.

A note on this clone: The CDR3 extends 3 residues past the end of the read, so its final part is completed from the germline J gene. The rearrangement uses TRBV19 and TRBJ2-1; the match to TRBD2 covers 13 bases. The CDR3 totals 14 residues. Germline V lookup: CDR1 LNHDA, CDR2 SQIVND (reference sequence). J lost 5 bases, V lost 9 bases, and 4 bases had no gene match. Incomplete CDR3 DNA: TGTGCCAGCGTACTAGCGGGGGGGCACAATGAG. Amino acids: CASVLAGGHNE. The full CDR3 is CASVLAGGHNEQFF.

With respect to this clone: Read sequence stops 3 residues before the CDR3 end, and the germline J gene provides the missing end. The genes are TRBV19 and TRBJ2-1, with D perhaps TRBD2 (5 bases). Germline assignment: CDR1 LNHDA and CDR2 SQIVND (reference sequence). The CDR3 has 14 residues. V lost 3 bases, J lost 9 bases, and 15 bases lay in between. The DNA read from the CDR3 is TGTGCCAGTAGTATCGCGGGTAACTGGGGTGAG. It is translated as CASSIAGNWGE. The CDR3 in full is CASSIAGNWGEQFF.